These 6 T cell receptor beta chains were sequenced from one sample in a study of immune heterogeneity within non-small cell lung tumors (dated by TCRdb to the late 2010s). For sequencing, a HiSeq X Ten was employed. The TCR beta CDR3 region was amplified with a multiplex PCR system whose first round of approximately 10 cycles used 32 V-gene forward primers and 13 J-gene reverse primers. The public reads were reanalyzed by TCRdb: fastp trimming at Q25, MiXCR alignment, in-frame beta chains only. Identical CDR3 proteins give one entry, which carries the most common genes and DNA. The table for this sample lists 12,000 or so distinct CDR3 sequences; 27% of them were counted only once. The ten largest make up over 10% of the sample. Genomic DNA was extracted from bulk tumor tissue and used as the TCR template, and approximately 600 ng gDNA was amplified per sample. Multiple biopsies per primary tumor were taken during surgery, spaced as far apart as possible within the tumor mass. The study cohort was described as untreated and was composed of newly diagnosed NSCLC cases undergoing curative surgery.

Input material: lung tumor tissue. These receptors were taken from a man between 45 and 60 years old with non-small cell lung cancer.

The genes are TRBV6-1 and TRBJ2-2; 10 bases map to TRBD2. V lost 8 bases to trimming and J lost 8 bases; unmatched junction nucleotides: 11. CDR3 length equals 15 residues. From germline, CDR1 is MNHNS and CDR2 SASEGT. The CDR3 coding sequence is TGTGCCAGCGCGTTATCTAGCGGGAGTCGGGGGGAGCTGTTTTTT. It yields the protein CASALSSGSRGELFF.

Relative to its sample, this clonotype is medium-sized. This sequence joins TRBV28 and TRBJ2-7; TRBD2 matches 12 bases. V lost 5 bases and J lost 5; bases outside the gene matches: 7. CDR1 is MDHEN, CDR2 SYDVKM, per germline. The CDR3 length is 15 residues. CDR3 sequence reads: CASSPWSSGRDEQYF. The DNA of the CDR3 is TGTGCCAGCAGTCCGTGGTCTAGCGGGAGGGACGAGCAGTACTTC. Looking up the rest from reference TRBV28 and TRBJ2-7 gives the full variable domain: DVKVTQSSRYLVKRTGEKVFLECVQDMDHENMFWYRQDPGLGLRLIYFSYDVKMKEKGDIPEGYSVSREKKERFSLILESASTNQTSMYLCASSPWSSGRDEQYFGPGTRLTVT.

This clonotype qualifies as medium-sized. This chain connects TRBV30 to TRBJ1-1, with 7 bases that match TRBD1. Germline V lookup: CDR1 GTSNPN, CDR2 SVGIG (reference sequence). The trim removed 8 bases at V and 11 bases at J, leaving 11 bases unmatched. The CDR3 has 11 residues. The CDR3 nucleotides are TGTGCCGGAGGGACAGCCCAGAGGGCTTTCTTT. Protein product: CAGGTAQRAFF.

In its sample, this clonotype was seen many times. The rearrangement links TRBV5-1 to TRBJ2-3, with D perhaps TRBD1 (6 bases). V lost 6 bases and J lost 0, with 14 bases in between. The V gene's germline CDR1 is SGHRS and CDR2 YFSETQ. The CDR3 runs 15 residues. This chain's CDR3 is CASMSDGQSTDTQYF. For the CDR3, the DNA is TGCGCCAGCATGAGTGACGGACAGAGCACAGATACGCAGTATTTT. Filled out from reference TRBV5-1 and TRBJ2-3, the complete variable domain reads KAGVTQTPRYLIKTRGQQVTLSCSPISGHRSVSWYQQTPGQGLQFLFEYFSETQRNKGNFPGRFSGRQFSNSRSEMNVSTLELGDSALYLCASMSDGQSTDTQYFGPGTRLTVL.

Comments on this clonotype: This may be a read error, as it is one base from a much larger clone. The chain joins TRBV20-1 to TRBJ1-2; 7 bases line up with TRBD1. Germline V CDR1 and CDR2: DFQATT, SNEGSKA (reference sequence). There are 14 residues in the CDR3. The junction had 7 bases not matched to a gene; V was cut back by 3 bases and J by 3 bases. In DNA, the CDR3 is TGCAGTGCTAGGGAGACAGGGTGGGACTATGGCTACACCTTC. It encodes CSARETGWDYGYTF.

This clonotype was picked up a small number of times. The rearrangement joins TRBV28 to TRBJ1-5; 7 positions agree with TRBD1. The CDR3 runs to 12 residues. Germline V CDR1 and CDR2: MDHEN, SYDVKM. V trimming: 4 bases; J trimming: 6 bases; junction bases outside the gene matches: 0. The CDR3 spells CASSYRGQPQHF. CDR3 DNA sequence: TGTGCCAGCAGTTACAGGGGTCAGCCCCAGCATTTT.